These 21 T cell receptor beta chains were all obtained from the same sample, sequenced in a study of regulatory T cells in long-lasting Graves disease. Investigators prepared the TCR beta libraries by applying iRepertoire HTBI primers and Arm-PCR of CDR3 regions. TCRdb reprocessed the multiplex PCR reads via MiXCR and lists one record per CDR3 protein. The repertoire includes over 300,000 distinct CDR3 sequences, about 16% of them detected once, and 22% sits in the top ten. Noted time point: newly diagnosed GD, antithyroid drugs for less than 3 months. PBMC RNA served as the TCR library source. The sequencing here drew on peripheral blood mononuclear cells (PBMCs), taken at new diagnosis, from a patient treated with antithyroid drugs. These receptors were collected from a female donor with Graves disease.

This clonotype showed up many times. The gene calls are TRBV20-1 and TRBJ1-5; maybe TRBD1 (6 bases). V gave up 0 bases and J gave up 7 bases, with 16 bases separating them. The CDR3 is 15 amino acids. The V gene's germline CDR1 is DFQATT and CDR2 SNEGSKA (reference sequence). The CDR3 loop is CSARDGRRGGQPQHF. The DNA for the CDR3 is TGCAGTGCTAGAGATGGTAGACGGGGGGGCCAGCCCCAGCATTTT.

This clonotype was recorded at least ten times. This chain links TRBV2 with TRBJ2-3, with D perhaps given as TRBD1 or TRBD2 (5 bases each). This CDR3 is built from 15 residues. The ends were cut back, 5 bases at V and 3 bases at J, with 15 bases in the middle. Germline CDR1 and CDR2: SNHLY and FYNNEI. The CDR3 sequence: CASSPGPPPTDTQYF. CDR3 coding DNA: TGTGCCAGCAGTCCGGGACCGCCACCGACAGATACGCAGTATTTT.

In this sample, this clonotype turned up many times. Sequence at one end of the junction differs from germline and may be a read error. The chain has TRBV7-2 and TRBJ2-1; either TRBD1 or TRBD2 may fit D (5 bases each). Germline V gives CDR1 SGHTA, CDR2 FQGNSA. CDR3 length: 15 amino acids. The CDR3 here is CASSQGTGSYNEQFF. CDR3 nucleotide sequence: TGCGCCAGCAGCCAAGGGACCGGCTCCTACAATGAGCAGTTCTTC.

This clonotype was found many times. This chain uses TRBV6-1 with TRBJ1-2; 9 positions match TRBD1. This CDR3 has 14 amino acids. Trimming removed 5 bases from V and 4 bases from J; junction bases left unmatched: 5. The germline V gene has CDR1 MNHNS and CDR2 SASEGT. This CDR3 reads CASSPWTGVYGYTF. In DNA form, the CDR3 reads TGTGCCAGCAGTCCCTGGACAGGGGTCTATGGCTACACCTTC.

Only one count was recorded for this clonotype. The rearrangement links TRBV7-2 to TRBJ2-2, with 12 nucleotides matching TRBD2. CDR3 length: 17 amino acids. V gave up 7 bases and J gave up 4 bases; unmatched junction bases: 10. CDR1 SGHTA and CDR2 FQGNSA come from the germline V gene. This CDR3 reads CASTSLAGGRPTGELFF. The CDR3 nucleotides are TGTGCCAGCACCTCTCTAGCGGGAGGGCGTCCCACCGGGGAGCTGTTTTTT.

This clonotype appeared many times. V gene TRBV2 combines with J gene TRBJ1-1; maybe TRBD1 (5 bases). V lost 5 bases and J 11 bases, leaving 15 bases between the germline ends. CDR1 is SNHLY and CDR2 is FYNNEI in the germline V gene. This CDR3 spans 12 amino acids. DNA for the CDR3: TGTGCCAGCAGTTGGGACCGAGGTAGGGCTTTCTTT. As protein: CASSWDRGRAFF.

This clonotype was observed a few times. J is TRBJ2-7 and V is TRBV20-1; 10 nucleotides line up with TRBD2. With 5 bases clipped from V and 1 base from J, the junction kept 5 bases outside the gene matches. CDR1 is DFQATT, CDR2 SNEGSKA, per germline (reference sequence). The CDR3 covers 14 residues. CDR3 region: CSAAIAGGSYEQYF. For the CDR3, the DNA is TGCAGTGCTGCTATAGCGGGAGGATCCTACGAGCAGTACTTC.

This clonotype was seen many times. This CDR3 is CASSLVAAGAYTGELFF. The CDR3, as DNA: TGTGCCAGCAGCTTAGTGGCGGCGGGGGCCTACACCGGGGAGCTGTTTTTT. V gene TRBV7-2 combines with J gene TRBJ2-2, with D possibly matching TRBD2 (7 bases). V was pared by 1 base and J by 3 bases, with 15 bases between. CDR1 and CDR2 from the germline V gene are SGHTA and FQGNSA. This CDR3 is built from 17 residues.

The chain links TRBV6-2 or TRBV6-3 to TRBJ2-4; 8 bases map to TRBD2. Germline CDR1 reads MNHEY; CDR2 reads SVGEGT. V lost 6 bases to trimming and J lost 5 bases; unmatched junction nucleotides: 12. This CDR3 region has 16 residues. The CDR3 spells CASSRRLAGYENIQYF. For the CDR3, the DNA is TGTGCCAGCAGCCGACGCTTAGCGGGATACGAAAACATTCAGTACTTC.

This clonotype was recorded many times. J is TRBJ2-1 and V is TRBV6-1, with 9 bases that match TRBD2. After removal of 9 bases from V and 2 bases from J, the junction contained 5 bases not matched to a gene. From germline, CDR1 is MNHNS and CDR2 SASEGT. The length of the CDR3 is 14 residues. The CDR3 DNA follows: TGTGCCAGTTCCGGGACTAGCCCCTACAATGAGCAGTTCTTC. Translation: CASSGTSPYNEQFF.

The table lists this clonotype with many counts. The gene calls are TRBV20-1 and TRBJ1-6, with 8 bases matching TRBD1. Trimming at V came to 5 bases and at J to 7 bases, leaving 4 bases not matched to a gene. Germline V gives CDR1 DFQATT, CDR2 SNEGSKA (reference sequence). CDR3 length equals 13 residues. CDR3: CSAVDRGNSPLHF. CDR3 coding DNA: TGCAGTGCTGTCGACAGGGGAAATTCACCCCTCCACTTT.

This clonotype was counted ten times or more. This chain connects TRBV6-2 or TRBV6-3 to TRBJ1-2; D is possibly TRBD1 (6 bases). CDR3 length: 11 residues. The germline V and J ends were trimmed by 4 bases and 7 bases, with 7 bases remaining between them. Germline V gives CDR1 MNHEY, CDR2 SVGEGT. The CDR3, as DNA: TGTGCCAGCAGTTGGGACATTGGCTACACCTTC. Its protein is CASSWDIGYTF.

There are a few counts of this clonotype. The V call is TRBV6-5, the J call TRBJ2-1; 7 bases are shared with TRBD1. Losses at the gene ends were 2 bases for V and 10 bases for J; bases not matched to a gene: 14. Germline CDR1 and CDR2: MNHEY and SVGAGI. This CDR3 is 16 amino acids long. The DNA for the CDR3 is TGTGCCAGCAGTTACCTCCGCTCGACAGGGACGGGAGAGCAGTTCTTC. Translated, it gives CASSYLRSTGTGEQFF.

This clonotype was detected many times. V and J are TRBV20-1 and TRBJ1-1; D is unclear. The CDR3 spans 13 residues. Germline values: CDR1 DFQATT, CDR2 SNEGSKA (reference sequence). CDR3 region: CSPLLFIRPEAFF. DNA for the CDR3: TGCAGCCCTCTGCTATTCATCCGACCTGAAGCTTTCTTT.

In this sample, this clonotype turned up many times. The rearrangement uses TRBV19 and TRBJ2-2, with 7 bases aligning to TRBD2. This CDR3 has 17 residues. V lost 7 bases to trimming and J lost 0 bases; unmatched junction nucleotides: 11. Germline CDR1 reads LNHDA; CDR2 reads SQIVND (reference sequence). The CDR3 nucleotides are TGTGCCAGTACTGGGCTCGCTAGCGGAGCGAACACCGGGGAGCTGTTTTTT. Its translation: CASTGLASGANTGELFF. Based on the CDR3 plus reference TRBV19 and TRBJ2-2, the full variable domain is DGGITQSPKYLFRKEGQNVTLSCEQNLNHDAMYWYRQDPGQGLRLIYYSQIVNDFQKGDIAEGYSVSREKKESFPLTVTSAQKNPTAFYLCASTGLASGANTGELFFGEGSRLTVL.

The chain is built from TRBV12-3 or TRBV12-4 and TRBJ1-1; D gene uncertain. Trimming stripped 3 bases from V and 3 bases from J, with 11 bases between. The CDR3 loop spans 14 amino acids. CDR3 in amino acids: CASSLWEVDTEAFF. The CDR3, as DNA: TGTGCCAGCAGTTTGTGGGAAGTAGACACTGAAGCTTTCTTT.

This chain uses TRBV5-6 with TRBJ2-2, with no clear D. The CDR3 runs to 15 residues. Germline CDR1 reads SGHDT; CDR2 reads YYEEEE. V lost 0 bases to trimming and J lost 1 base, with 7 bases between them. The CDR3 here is CASSLGVGNTGELFF. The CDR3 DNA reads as TGTGCCAGCAGCTTGGGGGTGGGGAACACCGGGGAGCTGTTTTTT. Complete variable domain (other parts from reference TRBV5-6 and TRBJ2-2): DAGVTQSPTHLIKTRGQQVTLRCSPKSGHDTVSWYQQALGQGPQFIFQYYEEEERQRGNFPDRFSGHQFPNYSSELNVNALLLGDSALYLCASSLGVGNTGELFFGEGSRLTVL.

CDR3 sequence: CASSLRGGIYEQYF. The CDR3 bases are TGTGCCAGCAGTTTACGGGGGGGCATCTACGAGCAGTACTTC. The gene calls are TRBV27 and TRBJ2-7, with 8 bases identical to TRBD2. The CDR3 consists of 14 residues. Germline V gene sequence: CDR1 MNHEY, CDR2 SMNVEV (reference sequence). The J segment lost 3 bases and the V segment lost 2 bases, leaving 3 bases of the junction unmatched.

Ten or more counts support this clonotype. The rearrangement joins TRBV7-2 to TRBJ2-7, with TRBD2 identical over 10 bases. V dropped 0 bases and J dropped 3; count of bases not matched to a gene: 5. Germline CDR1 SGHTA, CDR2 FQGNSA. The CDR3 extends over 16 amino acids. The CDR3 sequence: CASSLAEREGRYEQYF. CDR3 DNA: TGTGCCAGCAGCTTAGCAGAGCGGGAGGGCCGCTACGAGCAGTACTTC.

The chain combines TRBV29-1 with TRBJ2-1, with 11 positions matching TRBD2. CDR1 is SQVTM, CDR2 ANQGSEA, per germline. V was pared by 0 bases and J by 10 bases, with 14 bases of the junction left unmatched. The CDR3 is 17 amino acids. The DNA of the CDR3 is TGCAGCGTTGAAGATCTGGGGCTAGCGGGAGGCCTCGCCGAGCAGTTCTTC. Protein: CSVEDLGLAGGLAEQFF.

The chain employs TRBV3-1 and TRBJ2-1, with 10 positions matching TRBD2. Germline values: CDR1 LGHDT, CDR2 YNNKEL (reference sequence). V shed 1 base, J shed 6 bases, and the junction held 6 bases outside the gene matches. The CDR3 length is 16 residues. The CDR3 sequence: CASSQAQREGLNEQFF. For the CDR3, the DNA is TGTGCCAGCAGCCAAGCGCAGCGGGAGGGCCTCAATGAGCAGTTCTTC.